Below, 9 T cell receptor beta chains from the same sample are listed, as sequenced in a study of T cells after yellow fever vaccination. TCRdb recomputed calls from the 5' RACE reads with MiXCR, one row per CDR3 protein. The sample carries some 600,000 distinct CDR3 sequences, approximately 13% recorded once. The sequencing used PBMCs, collected on the day of the yellow fever booster vaccination. The receptor source for this set is a man aged 30-40 years who received the YFV17D yellow fever vaccine.

The chain employs TRBV20-1 and TRBJ2-7; D not certain. This CDR3 contains 12 residues. Per germline, CDR1 DFQATT and CDR2 SNEGSKA (reference sequence). The V and J ends lost 6 bases and 0 bases respectively, with 9 bases between them. The CDR3 region has the DNA TGCAGTGCCCCGTCCGTCTCCTACGAGCAGTACTTC. Its protein is CSAPSVSYEQYF.

This clonotype has a count of ten or more. The rearrangement joins TRBV5-1 to TRBJ2-1, with D possibly being TRBD1 (6 bases). Trimming left V 3 bases short and J 8 bases short, with 9 bases between. This CDR3 spans 12 amino acids. Germline loops: CDR1 SGHRS, CDR2 YFSETQ. CDR3 nucleotide sequence: TGCGCCAGCAGCTCCGAGGGGGATGAGCAGTTCTTC. It yields the protein CASSSEGDEQFF. Together with reference TRBV5-1 and TRBJ2-1, the CDR3 gives the full variable domain: KAGVTQTPRYLIKTRGQQVTLSCSPISGHRSVSWYQQTPGQGLQFLFEYFSETQRNKGNFPGRFSGRQFSNSRSEMNVSTLELGDSALYLCASSSEGDEQFFGPGTRLTVL.

This chain joins TRBV30 and TRBJ1-1; D not certain. The CDR3 is made up of 10 amino acids. The V gene lost 5 bases and the J gene lost 8 bases, with 9 bases spanning the gap. The germline V gene has CDR1 GTSNPN and CDR2 SVGIG (reference sequence). As DNA, the CDR3 is TGTGCCTGGCAAGGGATGGAAGCTTTCTTT. Its translation: CAWQGMEAFF.

This clonotype was observed a handful of times. The J gene is TRBJ1-1, the V gene TRBV5-1, with D maybe TRBD1 (6 bases). V dropped 3 bases and J dropped 3 bases, with 12 bases sitting between them. The CDR3 has 14 amino acids. Germline-derived CDR1 and CDR2 are SGHRS and YFSETQ. CDR3 nucleotide sequence: TGCGCCAGCAGCTCTCAGGGGCGAGACACTGAAGCTTTCTTT. This translates into CASSSQGRDTEAFF.

This clonotype was seen more than once but under ten times. The gene calls are TRBV20-1 and TRBJ2-3, with 9 bases matching TRBD2. Unmatched junction bases numbered 12, after V lost 2 bases and J lost 0 bases. The germline CDR1 and CDR2 sequences are DFQATT and SNEGSKA (reference sequence). CDR3 length: 18 residues. For the CDR3, the DNA is TGCAGTGCTAGACCCTTTCTAGCGGGGATCTCTAGCACAGATACGCAGTATTTT. Its protein is CSARPFLAGISSTDTQYF.

This chain connects TRBV14 to TRBJ2-3; a weak D match, TRBD2 (5 bases). The CDR3 totals 14 residues. Germline lookup yields CDR1 SGHDN and CDR2 FVKESK. The V end lost 8 bases, the J end lost 7 bases, and 19 bases lay between the germline ends. Here the CDR3 DNA reads TGTGCCAGCCAAAGGAGGCCGACGGACCATACGCAGTATTTT. Amino acids: CASQRRPTDHTQYF.

V and J are TRBV5-1 and TRBJ2-5, with 10 bases that match TRBD2. The CDR3 spans 15 residues. The V segment lost 4 bases and the J segment 5 bases; nucleotides outside the gene matches: 8. CDR1 and CDR2 (germline): SGHRS, YFSETQ. The CDR3 sequence is CASSTVAGGYETQYF. DNA for the CDR3: TGCGCCAGCAGCACCGTAGCGGGAGGTTATGAGACCCAGTACTTC.

This rearrangement joins TRBV18 to TRBJ1-2, with D maybe TRBD1 (5 bases). The CDR3 spans 14 residues. With 3 bases removed from V and 7 bases from J, the gap between germline ends came to 15 bases. Germline V gene lookup returns CDR1 KGHSH and CDR2 LQKENI. CDR3 region: CASSPSGGISGYTF. The DNA of the CDR3 is TGTGCCAGCTCACCTTCCGGGGGGATCAGTGGCTACACCTTC. The variable domain in full, completed from reference TRBV18 and TRBJ1-2, reads NAGVMQNPRHLVRRRGQEARLRCSPMKGHSHVYWYRQLPEEGLKFMVYLQKENIIDESGMPKERFSAEFPKEGPSILRIQQVVRGDSAAYFCASSPSGGISGYTFGSGTRLTVV.

The chain is built from TRBV7-6 and TRBJ2-3, with 11 bases fitting TRBD2. V shed 1 base and J 5 bases; nucleotides not matched to a gene: 5. The CDR3 spans 16 residues. Germline V lookup: CDR1 SGHVS, CDR2 FNYEAQ. CDR3 sequence reads: CASSLGRLAGGDTQYF. The CDR3 DNA sequence: TGTGCCAGCAGCTTAGGGCGGCTAGCGGGAGGAGATACGCAGTATTTT.